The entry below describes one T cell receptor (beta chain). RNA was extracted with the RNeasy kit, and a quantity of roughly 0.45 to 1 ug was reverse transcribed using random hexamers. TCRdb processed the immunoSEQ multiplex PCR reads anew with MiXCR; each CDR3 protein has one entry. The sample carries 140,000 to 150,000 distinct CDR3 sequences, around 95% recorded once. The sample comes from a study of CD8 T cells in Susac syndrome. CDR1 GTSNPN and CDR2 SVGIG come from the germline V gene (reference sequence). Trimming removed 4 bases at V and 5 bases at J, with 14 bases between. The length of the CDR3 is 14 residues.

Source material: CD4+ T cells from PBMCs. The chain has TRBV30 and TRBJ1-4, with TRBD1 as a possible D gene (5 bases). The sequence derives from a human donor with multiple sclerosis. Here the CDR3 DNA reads TGTGCCTGGACCCCGGGACCCGGGAATGAAAAACTGTTTTTT. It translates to CAWTPGPGNEKLFF.